This T cell receptor (beta chain) was recorded in a study of T cells in Graves' hyperthyroidism and ophthalmopathy. Study-level information: Staff took peripheral blood when the initial diagnosis was made, before any treatment began.

Subjects aged 18 to 65 presented with newly diagnosed hyperthyroidism of less than 2 months' duration. This clonotype was found many times. Amplified TCR beta CDR3 regions derived from RNA transcripts. A set of HTBI primers served as the primers for a first-round RT-PCR of the TCR CDR3. TCRdb re-called the multiplex PCR reads through MiXCR, storing one row per CDR3 protein. The data show around 300,000 distinct CDR3 sequences, roughly 15% seen once. The origin of this receptor is a middle-aged woman with Graves' hyperthyroidism. Sequencing was carried out using blood.

CDR3 in amino acids: CASSFGQGAQKLFF. The CDR3, as DNA: TGTGCCAGCAGTTTTGGGCAGGGGGCTCAAAAACTGTTTTTT. The chain combines TRBV27 with TRBJ1-4; TRBD1 matches at 8 bases. The germline gives CDR1 MNHEY, CDR2 SMNVEV (reference sequence). V gave up 3 bases and J gave up 9 bases; unmatched junction bases: 6. The CDR3 length is 14 residues.